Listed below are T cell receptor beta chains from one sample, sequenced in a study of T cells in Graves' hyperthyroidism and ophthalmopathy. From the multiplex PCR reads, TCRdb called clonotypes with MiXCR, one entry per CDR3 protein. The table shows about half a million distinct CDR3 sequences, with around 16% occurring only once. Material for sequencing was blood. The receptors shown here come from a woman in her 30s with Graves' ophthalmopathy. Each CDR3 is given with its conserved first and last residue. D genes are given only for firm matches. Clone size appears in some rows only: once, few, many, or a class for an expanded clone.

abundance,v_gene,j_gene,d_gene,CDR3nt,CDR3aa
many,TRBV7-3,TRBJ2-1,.,TGTGCCAGCAGCCGGACCGAGACCACGCCCGGTGAGCAGTTCTTC,CASSRTETTPGEQFF
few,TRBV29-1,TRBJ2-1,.,TGCAGCGTTGCCCAAACGGCCGGGAGCGTACTCTCCTACAATGAGCAGTTCTTC,CSVAQTAGSVLSYNEQFF
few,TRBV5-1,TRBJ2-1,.,TGCGCCAGCAGCTGGGGGACATCCAATGAGCAGTTCTTC,CASSWGTSNEQFF
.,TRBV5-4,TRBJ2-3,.,TGTGCCAGCAGACAGGAGTTAGCGGAAACAGATACGCAGTATTTT,CASRQELAETDTQYF
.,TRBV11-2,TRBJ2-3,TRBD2,TGTGCCAGCAGCCTAACCGGGACTAGCGGGAGTGGAGGAGATACGCAGTATTTT,CASSLTGTSGSGGDTQYF
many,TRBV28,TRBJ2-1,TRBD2,TGTGCCAGCAGCTCCAGAACGACTAGCGGGGTCAATGAGCAGTTCTTC,CASSSRTTSGVNEQFF
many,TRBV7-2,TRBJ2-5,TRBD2,TGTGCCAGCAGCTGGGGGACTAGCGGGAGTTGGGGTCACGAGACCCAGTACTTC,CASSWGTSGSWGHETQYF
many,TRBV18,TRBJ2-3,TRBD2,TGTGCCAGCAGTAGCGGGAGGGCGACAGATACGCAGTATTTT,CASSSGRATDTQYF
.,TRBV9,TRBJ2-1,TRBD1,TGTGCCAGCAGCGAGGGGGCCGTATCCTACAATGAGCAGTTCTTC,CASSEGAVSYNEQFF
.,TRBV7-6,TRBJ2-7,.,TGTGCCAGCAGCCCGCGACAGAGATCCTACGAGCAGTACTTC,CASSPRQRSYEQYF
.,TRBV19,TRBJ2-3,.,TGTGCCAGTAGTATGGGGGACAGCACAGATACGCAGTATTTT,CASSMGDSTDTQYF
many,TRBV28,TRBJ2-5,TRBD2,TGTGCCAGCAGTTTTGAAGGGACTAGGGAGACCCAGTACTTC,CASSFEGTRETQYF
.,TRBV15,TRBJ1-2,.,TGTGCCACCAGCCGACACAAGGATGGCTACACCTTC,CATSRHKDGYTF
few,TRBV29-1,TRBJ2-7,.,TGCAGCTTTTGCAAAGGGGGGGGGTACGAGCAGTACTTC,CSFCKGGGYEQYF
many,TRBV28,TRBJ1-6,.,TGTGCCAGCAGTCCTAGGGACGGACCTCGGTCACCCCTCCACTTT,CASSPRDGPRSPLHF
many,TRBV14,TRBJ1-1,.,TGTGCCAGCAGCCACCTTTCGAACACTGAAGCTTTCTTT,CASSHLSNTEAFF
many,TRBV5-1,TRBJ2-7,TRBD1,TGCGCCAGCAGCGGGACAGGGGGCGCCTTCTTGGAGCAGTACTTC,CASSGTGGAFLEQYF
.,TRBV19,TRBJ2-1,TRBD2,TGTGCCAGTAGTTCCCTAGCGGGAGGTTATGAGCAGTTCTTC,CASSSLAGGYEQFF
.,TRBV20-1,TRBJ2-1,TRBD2,TGCAGTGCCCCCCCTGGTACTAGCGGGCGGCACAATGAGCAGTTCTTC,CSAPPGTSGRHNEQFF
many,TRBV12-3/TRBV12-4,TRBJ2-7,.,TGTGCCAGCACAGGGACGGACTACGAGCAGTACTTC,CASTGTDYEQYF
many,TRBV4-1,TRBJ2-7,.,TGCGCCAGCAGCCAAGAGGGGAGGACGCAGTACTTC,CASSQEGRTQYF
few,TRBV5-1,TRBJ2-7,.,TGCGCCAGCAGCTCATTAAGGCGGGACGAGCAGTACTTC,CASSSLRRDEQYF
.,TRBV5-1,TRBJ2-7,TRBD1,TGCGCCAGCGGCTTGGGGGGACAGGGTTTTTACGAGCAGTACTTC,CASGLGGQGFYEQYF
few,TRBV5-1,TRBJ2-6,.,TGCGCCAGCAGCTCGGGTGGAGTGGGGGCCAACGTCCTGACTTTC,CASSSGGVGANVLTF
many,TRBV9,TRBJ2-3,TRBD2,TGTGCCAGCAGCGTAGCTGGAGCGGGAGGTACAGATACGCAGTATTTT,CASSVAGAGGTDTQYF
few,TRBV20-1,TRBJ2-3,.,TGCAGTGCTATTTTAGAATGGGTTTTTACAGATACGCGGTATTTT,CSAILEWVFTDTRYF
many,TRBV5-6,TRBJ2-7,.,TGTGCCAGCAGCTTGGCCGGTCCCTCCGAGCAGTACTTC,CASSLAGPSEQYF
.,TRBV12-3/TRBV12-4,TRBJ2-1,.,TGTGCCAGCAGACCTAGCAACGGCTACAATGAGCAGTTCTTC,CASRPSNGYNEQFF
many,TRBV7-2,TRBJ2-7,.,TGTGCCAGCAGCTTAGCGGTGGGACTGGATGAGCAGTACTTC,CASSLAVGLDEQYF
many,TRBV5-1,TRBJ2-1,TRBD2,TGCGCCAGCAGAAGGACTAGCGGGAACAATGAGCAGTTCTTC,CASRRTSGNNEQFF
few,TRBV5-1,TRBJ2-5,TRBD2,TGCGCCAGCAGCTTGGCGGGACTAGCGGACCAAGAGACCCAGTACTTC,CASSLAGLADQETQYF
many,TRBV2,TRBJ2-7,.,TGTGCCAGCAGCTTTTCCGTTTTCTACGAGCAGTACTTC,CASSFSVFYEQYF
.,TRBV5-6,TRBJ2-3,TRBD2,TGTGCCAGCAGCTTCCGGGACTATCAAAGGGAGGGAACAGATACGCAGTATTTT,CASSFRDYQREGTDTQYF
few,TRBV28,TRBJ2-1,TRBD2,TGTGCCAGCAACGCAAAACTAGCGAACTCCTACAATGAGCAGTTCTTC,CASNAKLANSYNEQFF
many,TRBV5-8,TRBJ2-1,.,TGTGCCAGCAGCCACCCTGACGCTTACAATGAGCAGTTCTTC,CASSHPDAYNEQFF
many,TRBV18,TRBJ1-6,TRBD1,TGTGCCAGCTCACCAGGACAGGGCCACTCACCCCTCCACTTT,CASSPGQGHSPLHF